The clone carrying this T cell receptor beta chain was detected ten times or more. This sample was taken from a study of regulatory T cells in long-lasting Graves disease. Through Arm-PCR of CDR3 regions and iRepertoire HTBI primers, TCR beta libraries were built. Authors' analysis steps: Segment identification across samples yielded around 64 TRBV and some 13 TRBJ segments. TCRdb fed the multiplex PCR reads into MiXCR, producing one record per CDR3 protein. The authors' filters were not applied to this entry. The sample lists some 340,000 distinct CDR3 sequences, 12% occurring once. The ends were cut back, 5 bases at V and 7 bases at J, with 14 bases in the middle. In germline, CDR1 is SNHLY, CDR2 FYNNEI. This CDR3 comprises 14 residues. Time point meaning: newly diagnosed GD, antithyroid drugs for less than 3 months. The TCR library was made from RNA that had been extracted from PBMCs in TRIzol. This same sample was also part of a study on T cells in Graves' hyperthyroidism and ophthalmopathy.

This receptor was taken from a woman aged 18-29 years with Graves disease. V gene TRBV2 combines with J gene TRBJ2-2, with D perhaps TRBD1 (6 bases). The specimen was peripheral blood mononuclear cells (PBMCs), collected at new diagnosis, from a patient treated with antithyroid drugs. The CDR3 region has the DNA TGTGCCAGCAGTCAACAGGGCGTCAACGGGGAGCTGTTTTTT. Translating gives CASSQQGVNGELFF.